These 6 T cell receptor beta chains share one sample of origin, sequenced in a study of blood T cell repertoires in COVID-19 (dated by TCRdb to 2018 to 2020). The library came from the immunoSEQ multiplex PCR assay. TCRdb re-hosts the immuneACCESS table, in-frame sequences only. Its copies lack some clones; in the studies checked, an unresolved V gene accounts for under half of them, and the cause for the rest is not known. The sample table shows roughly 460,000 clones, and 70% to 90% are seen once. The ten largest clonotypes hold 0.8% to 0.9% of the sample. Material for sequencing was peripheral blood. Receptors were obtained from a man between 18 and 35 years old with COVID-19, enrolled during active disease.

The J gene is TRBJ1-1, the V gene TRBV2; no definite D call. CDR1 SNHLY and CDR2 FYNNEI come from the germline V gene. The CDR3 is made up of 13 amino acids. Trimming pared 6 bases from V and 2 bases from J, leaving 10 bases between. This CDR3 is CASRTSYNTEAFF. CDR3 nucleotides: TGTGCCAGCAGAACCAGTTACAACACTGAAGCTTTCTTT.

The J gene is TRBJ2-5, the V gene TRBV6-4, with 10 bases fitting TRBD2. Looked up from germline, CDR1 is MRHNA and CDR2 is SNTAGT. This CDR3 has 14 amino acids. V gave up 6 bases and J gave up 4 bases; unmatched junction bases: 5. CDR3 loop: CASSPLAGLETQYF. In nucleotides, the CDR3 is TGTGCCAGCAGCCCACTAGCGGGGTTAGAGACCCAGTACTTC.

This chain joins TRBV5-8 and TRBJ2-3, with TRBD1 matching 8 bases. Germline V gives CDR1 SGHTS, CDR2 YDEGEE. Losses at the gene ends were 1 base for V and 1 base for J; bases not matched to a gene: 5. CDR3 size: 16 residues. In DNA form, the CDR3 reads TGTGCCAGCAGCTTGCGAACGGGACAGGGCACAGATACGCAGTATTTT. It is translated as CASSLRTGQGTDTQYF.

J is TRBJ1-4 and V is TRBV7-9; no clear D gene. Trimming stripped 1 base from V and 11 bases from J, with 14 bases between. Germline lookup yields CDR1 SEHNR and CDR2 FQNEAQ (reference sequence). This CDR3 region has 14 residues. CDR3 sequence reads: CASSLVSSGTKLFF. The CDR3 DNA sequence: TGTGCCAGCAGCTTAGTTTCATCGGGAACGAAACTGTTTTTT. The variable domain in full, completed from reference TRBV7-9 and TRBJ1-4, reads DTGVSQNPRHKITKRGQNVTFRCDPISEHNRLYWYRQTLGQGPEFLTYFQNEAQLEKSRLLSDRFSAERPKGSFSTLEIQRTEQGDSAMYLCASSLVSSGTKLFFGSGTQLSVL.

The chain combines TRBV19 with TRBJ2-1; 10 bases are shared with TRBD2. V shed 0 bases, J shed 5 bases, and the junction held 7 bases outside the gene matches. This CDR3 region has 17 residues. Looked up from germline, CDR1 is LNHDA and CDR2 is SQIVND (reference sequence). The CDR3 DNA reads as TGTGCCAGTAGTATAGAGCGTAGCGGGAGGTCTAACAATGAGCAGTTCTTC. This codes for CASSIERSGRSNNEQFF.

V gene TRBV5-4 combines with J gene TRBJ2-1; possible D gene TRBD2, 7 bases. The V and J ends lost 4 bases and 8 bases respectively, with 22 bases between them. Germline assignment: CDR1 SGHNT and CDR2 YYREEE (reference sequence). The CDR3 extends over 16 amino acids. The CDR3 loop is CASSQPGATSLYEQFF. The CDR3 coding sequence is TGTGCCAGCAGCCAACCGGGGGCGACTAGCCTCTATGAGCAGTTCTTC. The variable domain in full, completed from reference TRBV5-4 and TRBJ2-1, reads ETGVTQSPTHLIKTRGQQVTLRCSSQSGHNTVSWYQQALGQGPQFIFQYYREEENGRGNFPPRFSGLQFPNYSSELNVNALELDDSALYLCASSQPGATSLYEQFFGPGTRLTVL.